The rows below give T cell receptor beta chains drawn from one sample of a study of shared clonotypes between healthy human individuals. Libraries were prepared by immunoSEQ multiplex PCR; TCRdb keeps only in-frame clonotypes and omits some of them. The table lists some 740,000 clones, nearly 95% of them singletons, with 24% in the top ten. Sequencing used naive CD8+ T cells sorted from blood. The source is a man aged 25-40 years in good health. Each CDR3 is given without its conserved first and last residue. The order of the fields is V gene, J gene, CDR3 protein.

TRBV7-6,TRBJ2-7,ASSHSGGGSYEQY
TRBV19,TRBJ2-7,ASSITSGSSFYEQY
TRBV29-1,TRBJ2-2,SVSGAGTGELF
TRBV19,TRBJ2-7,ASSFGTSGSYEQY
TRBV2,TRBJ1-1,ASSGSRIEAF
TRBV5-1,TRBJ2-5,ASSEGNQETQY
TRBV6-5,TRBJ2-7,ASSFVWGTYEQY
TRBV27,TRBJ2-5,ASSLLWDGIQETQY
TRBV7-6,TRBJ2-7,ASSPRDSMGEQY
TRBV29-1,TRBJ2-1,SVEDVLAGYNEQF
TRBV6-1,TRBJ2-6,ASRMEGGANVLT
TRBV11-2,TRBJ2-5,ASSFPGLAISIWKETQY
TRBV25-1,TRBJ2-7,ASSEAASEQY
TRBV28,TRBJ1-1,ASSLEGLTEAF
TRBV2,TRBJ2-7,ASSESTGSYEQY
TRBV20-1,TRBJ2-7,SPKGEEQY
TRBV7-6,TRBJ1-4,ASSSTPGQSNEKLF